This entry lists 17 T cell receptor beta chains sequenced from one sample in a study of T cells after posttransplantation cyclophosphamide. Produced via immunoSEQ multiplex PCR; TCRdb's table is partial and in-frame only. The repertoire has about 32,000 clones, around 90% of them found once; the top ten carry under 15%. Material: PBMCs. All receptors come from a woman aged 40 to 55 with a blood cancer, CMV-positive, and with a related stem cell donor.

The V gene is TRBV9, the J gene TRBJ2-7; a weak D match, TRBD1 (5 bases). V gave up 3 bases and J gave up 4 bases, with 14 bases separating them. Germline assignment: CDR1 SGDLS and CDR2 YYNGEE. This CDR3 has 14 amino acids. The DNA for the CDR3 is TGTGCCAGCAGCGCCCAGTCCCAGGGATACGAGCAGTACTTC. Protein: CASSAQSQGYEQYF.

V gene TRBV6-1 combines with J gene TRBJ1-2; 10 positions agree with TRBD1. The ends lost 4 bases at V and 5 bases at J; junction bases unmatched: 4. CDR1 is MNHNS, CDR2 SASEGT, per germline. CDR3 length equals 14 residues. The CDR3 region is CASSGPGQGYGYTF. The CDR3 coding sequence is TGTGCCAGCAGTGGCCCGGGACAGGGGTATGGCTACACCTTC.

V gene TRBV7-6 combines with J gene TRBJ2-1; D may be TRBD2 (5 bases). The CDR3 is 14 amino acids. Germline V gene sequence: CDR1 SGHVS, CDR2 FNYEAQ. Trimming removed 1 base at V and 10 bases at J, with 14 bases between. Here the CDR3 reads CASSLEGRGGEQFF. The CDR3 coding sequence is TGTGCCAGCAGCTTAGAAGGTCGTGGCGGGGAGCAGTTCTTC.

This chain uses TRBV28 with TRBJ2-5; D unresolved. The J call is doubtful: the DNA matches TRBJ2-7 better. The CDR3 spans 13 residues. The germline gives CDR1 MDHEN, CDR2 SYDVKM. CDR3 amino acids: CASSWVRSYEQYF. The CDR3 nucleotides read TGTGCCAGCAGTTGGGTAAGGAGTTACGAGCAGTACTTC.

The CDR3 sequence: CSVESRPDEQYF. The DNA for the CDR3 is TGCAGCGTTGAATCCCGCCCGGACGAGCAGTACTTC. The chain is built from TRBV29-1 and TRBJ2-7; D gene unclear. Germline V gene lookup returns CDR1 SQVTM and CDR2 ANQGSEA. The CDR3 totals 12 residues. V shed 2 bases and J shed 5 bases, with 10 bases lying between them.

The V and J genes are TRBV9 and TRBJ2-1; 8 bases fit TRBD1. The CDR3 is 13 amino acids. The junction had 6 bases not matched to a gene; V was cut back by 4 bases and J by 9 bases. Germline V CDR1 and CDR2: SGDLS, YYNGEE. The CDR3 reads CASSWDRSGEQFF. In DNA form, the CDR3 reads TGTGCCAGCAGCTGGGACAGGTCGGGTGAGCAGTTCTTC.

The chain employs TRBV2 and TRBJ1-1; 11 bases match TRBD1. Looked up from germline, CDR1 is SNHLY and CDR2 is FYNNEI. This CDR3 region has 16 residues. The junction had 10 bases not matched to a gene; V was cut back by 5 bases and J by 5 bases. The CDR3 spells CASSIPGQGDITEAFF. CDR3 DNA: TGTGCCAGCAGTATCCCGGGACAGGGGGATATTACTGAAGCTTTCTTT.

This chain connects TRBV11-2 to TRBJ2-1; 9 bases fit TRBD2. Trimming at V came to 3 bases and at J to 7 bases, leaving 7 bases not matched to a gene. This CDR3 spans 15 amino acids. Germline V gene lookup returns CDR1 SGHAT and CDR2 FQNNGV. The CDR3 is CASSFGLALENEQFF. In DNA, the CDR3 is TGTGCCAGCAGCTTCGGACTAGCGCTTGAGAATGAGCAGTTCTTC.

V gene TRBV5-6 combines with J gene TRBJ2-4; D not certain. Germline CDR1 SGHDT, CDR2 YYEEEE. CDR3 size: 15 residues. Between the trimmed V and J ends, which lost 2 bases and 8 bases, there was a span of 17 bases. Written as DNA, the CDR3 is TGTGCCAGCAGCTTCCGCCCCGCGATTTCGGACATTCAGTACTTC. This codes for CASSFRPAISDIQYF.

The rearrangement links TRBV29-1 to TRBJ1-1; D may be TRBD1 (6 bases). Germline CDR1 is SQVTM and CDR2 is ANQGSEA. The CDR3 covers 10 residues. V lost 7 bases to trimming and J lost 6 bases, with 9 bases between them. The CDR3 region is CSAWTAEAFF. The CDR3 coding sequence is TGCAGCGCCTGGACAGCTGAAGCTTTCTTT. Variable domain in full (rest from reference TRBV29-1 and TRBJ1-1): SAVISQKPSRDICQRGTSLTIQCQVDSQVTMMFWYRQQPGQSLTLIATANQGSEATYESGFVIDKFPISRPNLTFSTLTVSNMSPEDSSIYLCSAWTAEAFFGQGTRLTVV.

V usage is TRBV5-1 and J usage is TRBJ2-7; D is perhaps TRBD2 (7 bases). Germline V CDR1 and CDR2: SGHRS, YFSETQ. The length of the CDR3 is 15 residues. V was clipped by 4 bases and J by 2 bases, with 16 bases between them. CDR3 amino acids: CASSGGAGLTYEQYF. The CDR3 DNA follows: TGCGCCAGCAGCGGGGGGGCGGGCCTGACCTACGAGCAGTACTTC.

The genes are TRBV5-6 and TRBJ2-1, with D unclear. Trimming shortened V by 4 bases and J by 0 bases, and 20 bases separated the two germline ends. Looked up from germline, CDR1 is SGHDT and CDR2 is YYEEEE. This CDR3 is 18 amino acids long. The CDR3 bases are TGTGCCAGCAGCCCCGATCAGCGCTCGAGGAGCTCCTACAATGAGCAGTTCTTC. Residues: CASSPDQRSRSSYNEQFF.

The V and J genes are TRBV6-6 and TRBJ1-3, with TRBD1 as a possible D gene (5 bases). The CDR3 loop spans 15 amino acids. V was trimmed by 2 bases and J by 0 bases, leaving 8 bases between them. Germline V CDR1 and CDR2: MNHNY, SVGAGI (reference sequence). The CDR3 bases are TGTGCCAGCAGTTACCGGGGGTTCTCTGGAAACACCATATATTTT. This encodes CASSYRGFSGNTIYF.

V and J are TRBV18 and TRBJ1-1; TRBD1 matches at 9 bases. The CDR3 consists of 16 residues. The germline V gene has CDR1 KGHSH and CDR2 LQKENI. Trimming at V came to 6 bases and at J to 0 bases, leaving 8 bases not matched to a gene. CDR3 residues: CASSQGDRAMNTEAFF. The CDR3 bases are TGTGCCAGCTCTCAGGGGGACAGGGCAATGAACACTGAAGCTTTCTTT.

The chain links TRBV27 to TRBJ1-2; D uncertain. The CDR3 totals 16 residues. V was shortened by 5 bases and J by 0 bases, with 16 bases between the two germline ends. CDR1 and CDR2 from the germline V gene are MNHEY and SMNVEV (reference sequence). The DNA of the CDR3 is TGTGCCAGCAGTACCCGACTATCGAGGACTAACTATGGCTACACCTTC. This sequence encodes CASSTRLSRTNYGYTF.

The chain joins TRBV10-3 to TRBJ1-1, with TRBD1 as a possible D gene (6 bases). The CDR3 runs 14 residues. The V end was cut by 7 bases, the J end by 4 bases, with 16 bases between. Germline values: CDR1 ENHRY, CDR2 SYGVKD. The CDR3 nucleotides are TGTGCCATCACCGGGGCCCCAGGGGTCACTGAAGCTTTCTTT. Its translation: CAITGAPGVTEAFF.

The chain has TRBV19 and TRBJ1-1; the match to TRBD1 covers 12 bases. The ends lost 1 base at V and 2 bases at J; junction bases unmatched: 2. Germline CDR1 reads LNHDA; CDR2 reads SQIVND (reference sequence). The CDR3 extends over 16 amino acids. Written as DNA, the CDR3 is TGTGCCAGTAGTATAGTCGGGACAGGGGGCAACACTGAAGCTTTCTTT. Translated, it gives CASSIVGTGGNTEAFF.